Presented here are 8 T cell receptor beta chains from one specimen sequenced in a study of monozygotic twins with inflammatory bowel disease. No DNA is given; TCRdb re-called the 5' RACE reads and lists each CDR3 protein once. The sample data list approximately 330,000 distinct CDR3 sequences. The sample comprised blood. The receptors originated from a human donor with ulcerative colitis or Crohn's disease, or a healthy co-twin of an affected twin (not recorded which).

The CDR3 protein is CASTRADTQYF. The chain couples TRBV27 to TRBJ2-3. The CDR3 covers 11 residues. The germline gives CDR1 MNHEY, CDR2 SMNVEV (reference sequence).

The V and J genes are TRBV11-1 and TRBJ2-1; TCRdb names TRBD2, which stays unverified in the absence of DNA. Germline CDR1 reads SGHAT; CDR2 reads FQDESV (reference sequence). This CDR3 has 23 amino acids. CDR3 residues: CASSLGLQAPSPSDTLIYNEQFF.

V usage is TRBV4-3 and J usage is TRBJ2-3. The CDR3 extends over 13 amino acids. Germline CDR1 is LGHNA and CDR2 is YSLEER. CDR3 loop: CASSQGWTDTQYF.

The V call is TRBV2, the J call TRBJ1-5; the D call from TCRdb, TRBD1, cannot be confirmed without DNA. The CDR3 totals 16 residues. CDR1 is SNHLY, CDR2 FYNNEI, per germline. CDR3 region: CASSELTGHTNQPQHF.

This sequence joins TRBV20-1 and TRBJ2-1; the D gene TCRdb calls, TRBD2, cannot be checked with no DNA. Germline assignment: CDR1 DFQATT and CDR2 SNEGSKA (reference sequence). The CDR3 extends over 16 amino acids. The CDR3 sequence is CSAERDGYKTYNEQFF.

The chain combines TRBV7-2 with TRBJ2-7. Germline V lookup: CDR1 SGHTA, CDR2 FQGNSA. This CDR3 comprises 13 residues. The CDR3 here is CASRPTSSHEQYF.

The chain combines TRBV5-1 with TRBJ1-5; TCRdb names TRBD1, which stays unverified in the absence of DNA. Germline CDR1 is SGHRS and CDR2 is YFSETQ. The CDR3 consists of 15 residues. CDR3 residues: CASSLGQGDRQPQHF.

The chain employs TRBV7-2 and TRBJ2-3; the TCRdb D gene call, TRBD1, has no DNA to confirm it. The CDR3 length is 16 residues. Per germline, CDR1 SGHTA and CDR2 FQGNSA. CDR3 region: CASSYIGTGGTDTQYF.